This T cell receptor (beta chain) originates from a study of post-analysis software for immune sequencing data. For the study at large: Progressive-relapsing, secondary progressive and relapsing-remitting multiple sclerosis were among the disease courses included. Overall study results and limits: Samples made in the same batch grouped tightly together by F measure. Included in a set of a few TRBV segments more frequent in patients than controls were TRBV5-6, TRBV5-1 and TRBV20-1.

There are 12 residues in the CDR3. The germline V gene encodes CDR1 MNHEY and CDR2 SVGAGI. The sample holds a few counts of this clonotype. The antigen is unknown. Mismatch with germline at one junction end may stem from a read error. Unique molecular identifiers were built into the TCR beta cDNA libraries. Input of roughly 1 to 11 million T cells yielded 500,000 to 550,000 cDNA molecules. TCRdb redid the calling of the PCR reads with MiXCR, one entry per CDR3 protein. Of about 540,000 distinct CDR3 sequences in the sample, roughly 34% are singletons; the top ten hold 4.5% to 7.5%. Sequencing used blood. The chain is built from TRBV6-5 and TRBJ1-1; D uncertain. This receptor was obtained from a girl aged 2-17 years with multiple sclerosis. CDR3: CASSYSETEAFF. The CDR3 nucleotides are TGTGCCAGCAGCTACTCGGAGACTGAAGCTTTCTTT.